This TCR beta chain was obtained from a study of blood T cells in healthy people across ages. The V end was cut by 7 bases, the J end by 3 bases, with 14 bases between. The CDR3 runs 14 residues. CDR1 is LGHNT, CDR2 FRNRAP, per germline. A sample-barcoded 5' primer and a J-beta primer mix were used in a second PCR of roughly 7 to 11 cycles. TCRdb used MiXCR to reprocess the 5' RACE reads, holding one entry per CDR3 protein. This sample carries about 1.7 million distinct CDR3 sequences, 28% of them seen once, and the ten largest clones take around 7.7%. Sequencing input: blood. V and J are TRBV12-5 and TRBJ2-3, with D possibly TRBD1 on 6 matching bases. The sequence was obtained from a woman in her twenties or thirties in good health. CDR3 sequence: CASVISGTTDTQYF. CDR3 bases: TGTGCTAGTGTCATTAGTGGGACAACAGATACGCAGTATTTT.